This T cell receptor (beta chain) was profiled in a study of sequential checkpoint blockade in melanoma. Study-wide context: Each arm's sequence ended with maintenance nivolumab.

In germline, CDR1 is MGHDK, CDR2 SYGVNS. The CDR3 is 15 residues long. V shed 1 base and J shed 4 bases, with 14 bases lying between them. Assay used: immunoSEQ multiplex PCR; TCRdb lists only in-frame clones, some missing. This sample has about 40,000 clones, with more than 80% found just once. Treatment indicated: randomized to nivolumab then ipilimumab (arm A) or the reverse (arm B). None of the patients previously received DNA-damaging chemotherapy. From thawed PBMCs, live CD3+CD8+ cells negative for CD19 and CD56 were sorted. The starting material was CD8+ T cells sorted from blood (inferred from file names), obtained from a patient given nivolumab and ipilimumab in sequence. This clonotype was obtained from a human donor with melanoma. The chain recombines TRBV25-1 with TRBJ2-7; D ambiguous. The CDR3 reads CASSEFGSRTYEQYF. CDR3 DNA sequence: TGTGCCAGCAGTGAATTTGGTAGTCGAACTTACGAGCAGTACTTC.